One and the same sample provided the 19 T cell receptor beta chains below, sequenced in a study of cytomegalovirus exposure and HLA in healthy donors. Primers: 60 Vbeta forward and 13 Jbeta reverse. TCRdb's table, derived via immunoSEQ multiplex PCR, lists solely in-frame clones and lacks some. In the table there are 100,000 to 150,000 clones, around three quarters of which are singletons. Material: PBMCs. The receptors stem from a man aged 18 to 29 in good health and CMV-seronegative.

The gene calls are TRBV18 and TRBJ1-2; no firm D call. The V end was cut by 1 base, the J end by 6 bases, with 9 bases between. This CDR3 contains 13 residues. Germline values: CDR1 KGHSH, CDR2 LQKENI. The CDR3 is CASSPRESDGYTF. DNA of the CDR3: TGTGCCAGCTCACCACGAGAAAGTGATGGCTACACCTTC.

This clone was found once. The chain links TRBV6-5 to TRBJ2-5; 7 positions match TRBD1. Unmatched junction bases numbered 4, after V lost 2 bases and J lost 1 base. This CDR3 has 15 amino acids. Germline-derived CDR1 and CDR2 are MNHEY and SVGAGI. The CDR3 DNA is TGTGCCAGCAGTTACGACAGGGTAGGCCAAGAGACCCAGTACTTC. Amino acids: CASSYDRVGQETQYF.

V usage is TRBV7-6 and J usage is TRBJ2-1; weak D call: TRBD2 (6 bases). Germline CDR1 and CDR2: SGHVS and FNYEAQ. V lost 0 bases to trimming and J lost 7 bases, with 13 bases between them. The CDR3 sequence is 15 residues long. The CDR3 DNA reads as TGTGCCAGCAGCTTAGCGCCTCGGGAGTTGAATGAGCAGTTCTTC. As protein: CASSLAPRELNEQFF.

The chain has TRBV30 and TRBJ2-7, with 8 bases identical to TRBD2. The CDR3 has 15 residues. The V segment lost 2 bases and the J segment 2 bases; nucleotides outside the gene matches: 8. Germline assignment: CDR1 GTSNPN and CDR2 SVGIG (reference sequence). CDR3 region: CAWSRGGGRTYEQYF. The CDR3 bases are TGTGCCTGGAGTCGCGGCGGGGGGAGAACCTACGAGCAGTACTTC.

The chain has TRBV2 and TRBJ2-3; 10 positions match TRBD2. This CDR3 spans 17 amino acids. J gave up 4 bases and V 2 bases, and 9 bases lay outside the gene matches. Germline CDR1 is SNHLY and CDR2 is FYNNEI. As DNA, the CDR3 is TGTGCCAGCAGTGAATCGGCTAGCGGGAGTTATGCAGATACGCAGTATTTT. Encoded protein: CASSESASGSYADTQYF.

J is TRBJ1-5 and V is TRBV15, with 8 bases matching TRBD1. The germline V gene encodes CDR1 LNHNV and CDR2 YYDKDF (reference sequence). V shed 0 bases, J shed 4 bases, and the junction held 8 bases outside the gene matches. The CDR3 sequence is 17 residues long. In nucleotides, the CDR3 is TGTGCCACCAGCAGAGATCTTAGGGACAGGAGGAATCAGCCCCAGCATTTT. Translation gives CATSRDLRDRRNQPQHF.

This clone showed up just a few times. The chain carries TRBV10-2 and TRBJ1-1; TRBD1 aligns across 9 bases. The CDR3 is 14 amino acids. Germline-derived CDR1 and CDR2 are WSHSY and SAAADI. J gave up 5 bases and V 4 bases, and 5 bases lay outside the gene matches. CDR3 sequence reads: CASSGGQGATEAFF. CDR3 DNA: TGCGCCAGCAGTGGGGGACAGGGTGCGACTGAAGCTTTCTTT.

The V and J genes are TRBV19 and TRBJ2-1; 7 bases are shared with TRBD2. Per germline, CDR1 LNHDA and CDR2 SQIVND (reference sequence). With 4 bases clipped from V and 8 bases from J, the junction kept 14 bases outside the gene matches. The length of the CDR3 is 16 residues. The DNA for the CDR3 is TGTGCCAGTAGTAGCCCCGTGGGCGGGAGTCTCCATGAGCAGTTCTTC. Protein sequence: CASSSPVGGSLHEQFF.

This clone was counted once. The chain combines TRBV15 with TRBJ1-1; 7 bases agree with TRBD1. The trim removed 5 bases at V and 0 bases at J, leaving 9 bases unmatched. CDR3 length: 16 amino acids. Germline CDR1 LNHNV, CDR2 YYDKDF (reference sequence). The CDR3, as DNA: TGTGCCACCAGCCCCCATAGGACAGGCATGAACACTGAAGCTTTCTTT. Translated, it gives CATSPHRTGMNTEAFF.

CDR3 amino acids: CASMQGTHTGELFF. The CDR3 nucleotides read TGTGCCAGTATGCAGGGTACGCACACCGGGGAGCTGTTTTTT. The rearrangement links TRBV19 to TRBJ2-2, with D possibly TRBD1 on 5 matching bases. This CDR3 comprises 14 residues. The V end lost 7 bases, the J end lost 3 bases, and 12 bases lay between the germline ends. The germline gives CDR1 LNHDA, CDR2 SQIVND (reference sequence).

V usage is TRBV15 and J usage is TRBJ1-1; no reliable D call. CDR3 length equals 12 residues. Germline lookup yields CDR1 LNHNV and CDR2 YYDKDF (reference sequence). V gave up 5 bases and J gave up 7 bases, with 11 bases separating them. DNA of the CDR3: TGTGCCACCAGCCGTGGCGGGAATGAAGCTTTCTTT. This gives the protein CATSRGGNEAFF.

The rearrangement links TRBV5-4 to TRBJ2-1; D remains unclear. Trimming cost V 0 bases and J 0 bases, with 13 bases left between them. CDR1 and CDR2 from the germline V gene are SGHNT and YYREEE (reference sequence). This CDR3 region has 17 residues. The CDR3 sequence is CASSLDVKSSSYNEQFF. The CDR3 region has the DNA TGTGCCAGCAGCTTGGACGTCAAATCGAGCTCCTACAATGAGCAGTTCTTC.

Comment on this clone: An end of the junction does not agree with germline; a read error may underlie this. This rearrangement joins TRBV9 to TRBJ1-2, with 7 bases fitting TRBD1. CDR1 is SGDLS and CDR2 is YYNGEE in the germline V gene. The CDR3 is 13 amino acids. Written as DNA, the CDR3 is TGTGCCAGCAACGTAGCAGGGGGAAAGGGCTACACCTTC. Its translation: CASNVAGGKGYTF.

This rearrangement joins TRBV10-3 to TRBJ2-7; 10 nucleotides line up with TRBD1. The CDR3 has 13 amino acids. Germline CDR1 ENHRY, CDR2 SYGVKD. After removal of 6 bases from V and 4 bases from J, the junction contained 3 bases not matched to a gene. CDR3 in DNA: TGTGCCATCAGAGGGACAGGGGAGTACGAGCAGTACGTC. This sequence encodes CAIRGTGEYEQYV.

The chain combines TRBV5-4 with TRBJ2-3; 7 bases match TRBD1. Losses at the gene ends were 0 bases for V and 3 bases for J; bases not matched to a gene: 7. CDR3 length equals 16 residues. Germline V gene lookup returns CDR1 SGHNT and CDR2 YYREEE (reference sequence). CDR3 residues: CASSLAGQAYTDTQYF. The CDR3 bases are TGTGCCAGCAGCTTGGCCGGACAGGCCTATACAGATACGCAGTATTTT.

Comment on this clone: This specimen includes other DNA sequences encoding the same CDR3. V and J are TRBV28 and TRBJ2-7; TRBD2 matches 7 bases. V dropped 5 bases and J dropped 1; count of bases not matched to a gene: 2. The CDR3 consists of 13 residues. Germline CDR1 is MDHEN and CDR2 is SYDVKM. The CDR3 DNA reads TGTGCCAGCAGTCCGGGGGGTTCCTACGAGCAGTACTTC. Translating gives CASSPGGSYEQYF.

This chain uses TRBV27 with TRBJ2-1, with D perhaps matching TRBD2 (7 bases). The germline V gene has CDR1 MNHEY and CDR2 SMNVEV (reference sequence). The CDR3 is made up of 13 amino acids. Here the CDR3 DNA reads TGTGCGGGGGCGGGACTAAATGGGGATGAGCAGTTCTTC. It translates to CAGAGLNGDEQFF.

The chain is built from TRBV7-9 and TRBJ2-1; D remains unclear. Germline values: CDR1 SEHNR, CDR2 FQNEAQ (reference sequence). V was shortened by 2 bases and J by 9 bases, with 11 bases between the two germline ends. CDR3 length equals 13 residues. Here the CDR3 DNA reads TGTGCCAGCAGCTTAAACGGTTACTTTGAGCAGTTCTTC. Translating it yields CASSLNGYFEQFF.

This chain uses TRBV5-6 with TRBJ2-3, with D possibly TRBD2 on 6 matching bases. The germline V gene encodes CDR1 SGHDT and CDR2 YYEEEE. CDR3 length: 17 residues. Between the trimmed V and J ends, which lost 1 base and 2 bases, there was a span of 17 bases. This CDR3 is CASSLMRWRGPTDTQYF. In nucleotides, the CDR3 is TGTGCCAGCAGCTTGATGCGGTGGCGGGGCCCCACAGATACGCAGTATTTT.